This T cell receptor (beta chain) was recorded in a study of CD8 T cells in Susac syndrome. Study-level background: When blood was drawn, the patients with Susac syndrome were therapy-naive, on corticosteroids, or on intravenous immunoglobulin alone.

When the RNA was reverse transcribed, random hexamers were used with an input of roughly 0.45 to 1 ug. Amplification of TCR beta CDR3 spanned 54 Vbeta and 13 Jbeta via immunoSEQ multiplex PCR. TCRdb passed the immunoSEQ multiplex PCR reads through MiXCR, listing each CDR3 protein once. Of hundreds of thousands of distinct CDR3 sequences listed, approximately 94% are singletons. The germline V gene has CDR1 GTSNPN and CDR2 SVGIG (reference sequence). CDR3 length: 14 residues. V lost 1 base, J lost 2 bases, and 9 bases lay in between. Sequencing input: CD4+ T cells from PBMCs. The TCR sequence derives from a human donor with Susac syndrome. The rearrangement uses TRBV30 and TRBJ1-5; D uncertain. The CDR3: CAWSGVRGNQPQHF. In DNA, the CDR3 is TGTGCCTGGAGTGGGGTACGGGGCAATCAGCCCCAGCATTTT.